This T cell receptor (beta chain) stems from a study of blood T cell repertoires in COVID-19. The table came from immunoSEQ multiplex PCR; TCRdb's copy has only in-frame clones and leaves some out. The table shows more than 80,000 clones, with 85% to 90% occurring only once. The germline V gene encodes CDR1 SGHRS and CDR2 YFSETQ. Trimming removed 4 bases from V and 3 bases from J; junction bases left unmatched: 7. This CDR3 contains 15 residues. The V gene is TRBV5-1, the J gene TRBJ2-1; 7 nucleotides line up with TRBD1. Source material: peripheral blood. The clonotype comes from a man aged 35-49 years with acute or convalescent COVID-19. The CDR3 coding sequence is TGCGCCAGCAGCAAGAATACAGGGGTCTACAATGAGCAGTTCTTC. Translating it yields CASSKNTGVYNEQFF.